The TCR beta chain under discussion was sequenced for a study of Ad26.COV2.S vaccination and SARS-CoV-2 variants. Study as a whole: The trial was COV1001 and the donor's arm was Ad26.COV2.S.

V dropped 6 bases and J dropped 2 bases, with 10 bases sitting between them. CDR3 length equals 13 residues. Germline values: CDR1 MDHEN, CDR2 SYDVKM. The sample holds a few counts of this clone. Additional DNA sequences in this sample encode the identical CDR3. The data were produced by immunoSEQ multiplex PCR, yet TCRdb's version contains in-frame clones alone and is incomplete. The data show more than 250,000 clones, around 87% seen once. Treatment specified: some 20 received Ad26.COV2.S at low or high dose, single or two shots; a few received placebo; per-sample allocation not given. At day 63 after the first vaccine or placebo injection, samples were drawn. This Boston cohort included adults aged 18-55 years. An Ad26 vector was used to express Wuhan-strain SARS-CoV-2 spike as the vaccine.

This rearrangement joins TRBV28 to TRBJ1-2; D remains unclear. The receptor's source is a person aged 18 to 59 who received the Ad26.COV2.S COVID-19 vaccine or a placebo. The starting material was peripheral blood, obtained in a trial of Ad26.COV2.S vaccine versus placebo. The CDR3 protein is CASSPRFNYGYTF. In DNA form, the CDR3 reads TGTGCCAGCAGCCCAAGGTTCAACTATGGCTACACCTTC.